This T cell receptor (beta chain) was captured by sequencing in a study of blood T cells in healthy people across ages. The sample holds a few counts of this clonotype. Its antigen remains unidentified. Broader study findings: Percentage of naive T cells showed a strong correlation with TCR beta diversity.

Primers used in a second PCR of roughly 6 to 11 cycles were a sample-barcoded 5' primer and a J-beta primer mix. TCRdb re-called the 5' RACE reads through MiXCR, storing one row per CDR3 protein. The sample has fewer than 800,000 distinct CDR3 sequences, 20% to 25% seen once; the top ten hold under 10%. These data were also reused for a study on T cells of mothers and their children. That paper notes: From each mother came over 8 million TCR beta CDR3 reads, and from each child came about 3 million.

The TCR was taken from a boy aged 5-17 years in good health. The sequencing sample was made of blood.

In DNA, the CDR3 is TGCAGCGGATCCGGGACAGGGGACTACAATGAGCAGTTCTTC. Protein sequence: CSGSGTGDYNEQFF. The chain joins TRBV29-1 to TRBJ2-1; TRBD1 matches 10 bases. CDR3 length: 14 amino acids. Germline CDR1 SQVTM, CDR2 ANQGSEA. After removal of 7 bases from V and 3 bases from J, the junction contained 6 bases not matched to a gene.